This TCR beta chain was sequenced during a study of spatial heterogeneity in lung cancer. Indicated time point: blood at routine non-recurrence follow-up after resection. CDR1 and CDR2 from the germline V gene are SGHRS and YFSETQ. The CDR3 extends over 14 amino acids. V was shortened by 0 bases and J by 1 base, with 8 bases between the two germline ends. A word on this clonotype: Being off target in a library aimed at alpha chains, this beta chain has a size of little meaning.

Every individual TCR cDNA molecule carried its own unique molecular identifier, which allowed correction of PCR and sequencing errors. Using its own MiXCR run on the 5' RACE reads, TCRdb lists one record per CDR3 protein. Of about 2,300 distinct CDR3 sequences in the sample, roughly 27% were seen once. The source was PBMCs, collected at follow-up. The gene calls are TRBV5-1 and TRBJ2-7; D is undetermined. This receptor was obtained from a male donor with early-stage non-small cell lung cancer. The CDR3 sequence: CASSLGAGSYEQYF. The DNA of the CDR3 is TGCGCCAGCAGCTTGGGAGCAGGATCCTACGAGCAGTACTTC. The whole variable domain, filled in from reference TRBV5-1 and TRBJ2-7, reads KAGVTQTPRYLIKTRGQQVTLSCSPISGHRSVSWYQQTPGQGLQFLFEYFSETQRNKGNFPGRFSGRQFSNSRSEMNVSTLELGDSALYLCASSLGAGSYEQYFGPGTRLTVT.